Sequencing of this T cell receptor beta chain was carried out in a study of control samples from healthy donors and cancer patients. V gave up 2 bases and J gave up 6 bases, with 21 bases separating them. The CDR3 runs to 16 residues. TCRdb's table, derived via immunoSEQ multiplex PCR, lists solely in-frame clones and lacks some. The data show tens of thousands of clones, 90% seen once. This clone has just a few counts. The chain carries TRBV5-3 and TRBJ2-7; either TRBD1 or TRBD2 may supply D (5 bases each). TRBV5-3 is an open reading frame, and its role is uncertain. The clonotype was recovered from a woman aged 18-30 years in good health. Input material: blood. DNA for the CDR3: TGTGCCAGAAGCTTACCCACCCGCGGGCAGGGTAGCGAGCAGTACTTC. It codes for CARSLPTRGQGSEQYF.